The entry below gives a single T cell receptor beta chain sequence along with its context. This specimen belongs to a study of T cell changes during pregnancy in multiple sclerosis. Clones were sequenced by immunoSEQ multiplex PCR, and TCRdb holds only the in-frame ones, with some missing. The table records 65,000 to 85,000 clones, roughly 90% of them present only once. CDR3 length: 15 amino acids. V was pared by 5 bases and J by 7 bases, with 13 bases of the junction left unmatched. Per germline, CDR1 PRHDT and CDR2 FYEKMQ (reference sequence). The chain has TRBV13 and TRBJ2-7, with 8 nucleotides matching TRBD2. The sequence derives from a female donor in good health, enrolled as a control in a pregnancy study. Specimen: peripheral blood, collected in the first trimester of pregnancy. The CDR3 region is CASSRGGSPNREQYF. The CDR3 nucleotides are TGTGCCAGCAGCCGGGGGGGGTCCCCTAATAGGGAGCAGTACTTC.